This T cell receptor beta chain is from a study of CD8+ T cells in alopecia areata. On this clone: Its antigen is unknown. Other nucleotide sequences from this sample produce the same CDR3.

Following extraction, RNA underwent reverse transcription to cDNA, which served as the sequencing template. TCRdb's copy holds only in-frame clones and misses some; the assay was immunoSEQ multiplex PCR. This table has 100,000 to 120,000 clones, less than 70% appearing once. This sample's treatment: oral pan-JAK inhibitor, 5-10 mg twice daily. Whole-study results and caveats: A large proportion of expanded lesional clones were detected persisting in scalp and blood during tofacitinib. Affected scalp, especially in alopecia totalis/universalis, had a higher clonality than normal scalp did.

From germline, CDR1 is KGHSH and CDR2 LQKENI. Trimming pared 6 bases from V and 5 bases from J, leaving 10 bases between. The CDR3 is 12 amino acids. The sequencing used CD4+ T cells sorted from blood, collected at week 24, from a patient treated with tofacitinib. This receptor was taken from a human donor with alopecia areata. The J gene is TRBJ1-1, the V gene TRBV18; D gene uncertain. The CDR3 nucleotides are TGTGCCAGCTCCCCTCAAGGGACTGAAGCTTTCTTT. Its protein product is CASSPQGTEAFF.